These 15 T cell receptor beta chains came from one sample sequenced in a study of cytomegalovirus exposure and HLA in healthy donors. A multiplex PCR was run with 60 Vbeta primers and 13 Jbeta primers. Sequencing was performed with immunoSEQ multiplex PCR; in TCRdb, only in-frame clones are kept and a portion is missing. Among hundreds of thousands of clones listed, around 79% were seen once. Sequenced sample: PBMCs. The receptors derive from a male donor in good health and CMV-seronegative.

The J gene is TRBJ1-5, the V gene TRBV28, with TRBD1 matching over 8 bases. Germline-derived CDR1 and CDR2 are MDHEN and SYDVKM. V was clipped by 2 bases and J by 4 bases; unmatched bases: 10. The CDR3 covers 17 residues. The CDR3 DNA reads as TGTGCCAGCAGTTTAGGCAGGGGGCAAGGACTGAATCAGCCCCAGCATTTT. It yields the protein CASSLGRGQGLNQPQHF. Filled out from reference TRBV28 and TRBJ1-5, the complete variable domain reads DVKVTQSSRYLVKRTGEKVFLECVQDMDHENMFWYRQDPGLGLRLIYFSYDVKMKEKGDIPEGYSVSREKKERFSLILESASTNQTSMYLCASSLGRGQGLNQPQHFGDGTRLSIL.

This chain links TRBV28 with TRBJ1-1; TRBD1 matches at 7 bases. This CDR3 has 14 amino acids. Per germline, CDR1 MDHEN and CDR2 SYDVKM. Unmatched junction bases numbered 5, after V lost 6 bases and J lost 1 base. CDR3 bases: TGTGCCAGCAGGACGGGACAGACGAACACTGAAGCTTTCTTT. Translating it yields CASRTGQTNTEAFF.

Details on this clone: At one of its ends the junction is not consistent with the germline gene, which may arise from a read error. The chain carries TRBV7-7 and TRBJ2-2; D possibly corresponds to TRBD2 (6 bases). The germline V gene has CDR1 SSHAT and CDR2 FNYEAQ (reference sequence). The CDR3 is 15 amino acids. CDR3 sequence reads: CASSHGTANTGELFF. The CDR3 region has the DNA TGTGCTAGCAGCCACGGGACTGCGAACACCGGGGAGCTGTTTTTT. The whole variable domain, remainder taken from reference TRBV7-7 and TRBJ2-2, is GAGVSQSPRYKVTKRGQDVTLRCDPISSHATLYWYQQALGQGPEFLTYFNYEAQPDKSGLPSDRFSAERPEGSISTLTIQRTEQRDSAMYRCASSHGTANTGELFFGEGSRLTVL.

This chain connects TRBV29-1 to TRBJ1-2, with 11 bases lining up with TRBD1. Germline-derived CDR1 and CDR2 are SQVTM and ANQGSEA. The CDR3 is 14 residues long. The V segment lost 4 bases and the J segment 6 bases; nucleotides outside the gene matches: 7. The CDR3 protein is CSVVRTGQGDGYTF. CDR3 DNA sequence: TGCAGCGTTGTTAGAACGGGACAGGGGGATGGCTACACCTTC.

The chain employs TRBV11-1 and TRBJ2-1; tentatively, D is TRBD2 (5 bases). This CDR3 has 13 residues. Trimming took 3 bases from V and 4 from J, leaving 7 bases between them. CDR1 is SGHAT and CDR2 is FQDESV in the germline V gene (reference sequence). CDR3 DNA sequence: TGTGCCAGCAGCTTGGACTTTTACAATGAGCAGTTCTTC. It codes for CASSLDFYNEQFF.

This sequence joins TRBV5-6 and TRBJ2-3; D gene uncertain. CDR3 length equals 12 residues. Germline values: CDR1 SGHDT, CDR2 YYEEEE. V was cut by 1 base and J by 5 bases, with 5 bases left in between. CDR3 region: CASSLFKDTQYF. In nucleotides, the CDR3 is TGTGCCAGCAGCTTGTTCAAAGATACGCAGTATTTT. Based on the CDR3 plus reference TRBV5-6 and TRBJ2-3, the full variable domain is DAGVTQSPTHLIKTRGQQVTLRCSPKSGHDTVSWYQQALGQGPQFIFQYYEEEERQRGNFPDRFSGHQFPNYSSELNVNALLLGDSALYLCASSLFKDTQYFGPGTRLTVL.

V and J are TRBV10-3 and TRBJ2-7, with TRBD1 matching over 7 bases. V was pared by 10 bases and J by 2 bases, with 14 bases of the junction left unmatched. Germline CDR1 and CDR2: ENHRY and SYGVKD. CDR3 length: 15 amino acids. CDR3 region: CATHGTDPGTYEQYF. The CDR3 region has the DNA TGTGCCACACACGGGACAGACCCGGGAACCTACGAGCAGTACTTC.

This clone turned up a few times. The chain links TRBV19 to TRBJ1-1; TRBD1 agrees at 7 bases. The CDR3 has 14 residues. Losses at the gene ends were 6 bases for V and 1 base for J; bases not matched to a gene: 5. Per germline, CDR1 LNHDA and CDR2 SQIVND (reference sequence). The CDR3 loop reads CASRVGQRNTEAFF. In DNA, the CDR3 is TGTGCCAGTAGGGTGGGACAGAGGAACACTGAAGCTTTCTTT.

This chain uses TRBV28 with TRBJ1-1; 9 nucleotides align to TRBD1. The CDR3 is 16 residues long. J gave up 7 bases and V 2 bases, and 11 bases lay outside the gene matches. Germline values: CDR1 MDHEN, CDR2 SYDVKM. The CDR3 nucleotides are TGTGCCAGCAGTTTAACCGGACAGGGGCAAAGACGTGAAGCTTTCTTT. Encoded protein: CASSLTGQGQRREAFF.

The chain combines TRBV7-9 with TRBJ1-2; D possibly corresponds to TRBD1 (6 bases). The ends were cut back, 5 bases at V and 5 bases at J, with 15 bases in the middle. The CDR3 covers 14 residues. Germline V gene sequence: CDR1 SEHNR, CDR2 FQNEAQ (reference sequence). CDR3 protein: CASSPSDRFYGYTF. The CDR3 region has the DNA TGTGCCAGCAGCCCGAGCGACAGGTTTTATGGCTACACCTTC.

The rearrangement links TRBV7-3 to TRBJ2-1, with 16 bases aligning to TRBD2. The CDR3 runs 16 residues. Germline V CDR1 and CDR2: SGHTA, FQGTGA. V trimming: 4 bases; J trimming: 7 bases; junction bases outside the gene matches: 4. The DNA of the CDR3 is TGTGCCAGCAGCTCCACGGGACTAGCGGGAGGGAATGAGCAGTTCTTC. As protein: CASSSTGLAGGNEQFF.

The count of this clone is one. The rearrangement links TRBV28 to TRBJ1-5, with D maybe TRBD1 (6 bases). The germline CDR1 and CDR2 sequences are MDHEN and SYDVKM. The CDR3 has 13 amino acids. Trimming removed 10 bases from V and 5 bases from J, with 15 bases in between. The CDR3 spells CANSQGYYQPQHF. CDR3 bases: TGTGCCAACTCCCAGGGGTACTATCAGCCCCAGCATTTT.

This chain uses TRBV5-6 with TRBJ2-7, with TRBD1 identical over 9 bases. The germline V gene encodes CDR1 SGHDT and CDR2 YYEEEE. This CDR3 region has 16 residues. Trimming removed 2 bases from V and 4 bases from J; junction bases left unmatched: 10. The CDR3 nucleotides read TGTGCCAGCAGCTTTAAACAGGGGGCCCAACCGTACGAGCAGTACTTC. Translated, it gives CASSFKQGAQPYEQYF.

The V gene is TRBV4-3, the J gene TRBJ1-4, with D possibly TRBD1 on 5 matching bases. The CDR3 runs 14 residues. V was pared by 1 base and J by 8 bases, with 11 bases between. The germline CDR1 and CDR2 sequences are LGHNA and YSLEER. CDR3 DNA: TGCGCCAGCAGCCAAGTGGGGGGGGACGAAAAACTGTTTTTT. This sequence encodes CASSQVGGDEKLFF.

The V and J genes are TRBV7-7 and TRBJ1-6; D is perhaps TRBD1 (5 bases). The CDR3 contains 15 residues. V was cut by 5 bases and J by 0 bases, with 8 bases left in between. The germline V gene encodes CDR1 SSHAT and CDR2 FNYEAQ (reference sequence). The CDR3 region has the DNA TGTGCCAGCAGCGTAGACAGCTCCTATAATTCACCCCTCCACTTT. It translates to CASSVDSSYNSPLHF.